The rows below give T cell receptor beta chains drawn from one sample of a study of shared clonotypes between healthy human individuals. Generated by immunoSEQ multiplex PCR, the TCRdb table keeps only in-frame clones and is missing some. Of roughly 2.2 million clones in the sample, approximately 95% are singletons; the top ten hold 0.3% to 0.4%. The source material was naive CD4+ T cells from PBMCs. The receptors here all came from a man aged 18-30 years in good health. Some clones in this sample may be carry-over from other donors' samples. Each CDR3 is given with its conserved first and last residue. D genes are given only for firm matches. Expanded clones get a size class; other rows say once, few or many, or leave the size out.

cdr3_aa: CASSLAPGGTEAFF; cdr3_nt: TGTGCCAGCAGCTTAGCCCCGGGGGGCACTGAAGCTTTCTTT; clone_size: -; j_call: TRBJ1-1; v_call: TRBV7-9; d_call: -
cdr3_aa: CASSPVGRSSGANVLTF; cdr3_nt: TGTGCCAGCAGCCCAGTTGGCAGGTCCTCTGGGGCCAACGTCCTGACTTTC; clone_size: -; j_call: TRBJ2-6; v_call: TRBV7-2; d_call: -
cdr3_aa: CASSQSTGTNVLTF; cdr3_nt: TGTGCCAGCAGCCAATCGACAGGAACCAACGTCCTGACTTTC; clone_size: -; j_call: TRBJ2-6; v_call: TRBV4-2; d_call: -
cdr3_aa: CASSPMLAKNIQYF; cdr3_nt: TGTGCCAGCAGTCCCATGTTAGCCAAAAACATTCAGTACTTC; clone_size: -; j_call: TRBJ2-4; v_call: TRBV6-5; d_call: -
cdr3_aa: CASSLSGPQETQYF; cdr3_nt: TGTGCCAGCAGCTTATCAGGACCTCAAGAGACCCAGTACTTC; clone_size: -; j_call: TRBJ2-5; v_call: TRBV7-6; d_call: -
cdr3_aa: CASSLSGTWMNTEAFF; cdr3_nt: TGTGCCAGCAGTTTATCCGGGACATGGATGAACACTGAAGCTTTCTTT; clone_size: -; j_call: TRBJ1-1; v_call: TRBV28; d_call: -
cdr3_aa: CASSIIGTALYGYTF; cdr3_nt: TGTGCCAGTAGTATCATTGGGACAGCTTTGTATGGCTACACCTTC; clone_size: -; j_call: TRBJ1-2; v_call: TRBV19; d_call: TRBD1
cdr3_aa: CASSQNRAGAGELFF; cdr3_nt: TGTGCCAGCAGCCAAAACAGGGCCGGGGCCGGGGAGCTGTTTTTT; clone_size: -; j_call: TRBJ2-2; v_call: TRBV7-2; d_call: -
cdr3_aa: CASSQDATATSYEQYF; cdr3_nt: TGCGCCAGCAGCCAAGATGCCACAGCTACCTCCTACGAGCAGTACTTC; clone_size: -; j_call: TRBJ2-7; v_call: TRBV4-1; d_call: -
cdr3_aa: CASSATPGGIDTQYF; cdr3_nt: TGCGCCAGCAGCGCTACCCCAGGGGGCATAGATACGCAGTATTTT; clone_size: -; j_call: TRBJ2-3; v_call: TRBV5-1; d_call: TRBD1
cdr3_aa: CASSWEAGGAGGYTF; cdr3_nt: TGTGCCAGCAGTTGGGAAGCCGGGGGCGCAGGTGGCTACACCTTC; clone_size: -; j_call: TRBJ1-2; v_call: TRBV6-5; d_call: -
cdr3_aa: CASSQNIQGGSGELFF; cdr3_nt: TGTGCCAGCAGCCAGAACATCCAGGGTGGGTCCGGGGAGCTGTTTTTT; clone_size: -; j_call: TRBJ2-2; v_call: TRBV4-2; d_call: -
cdr3_aa: CASSQTGGEQYF; cdr3_nt: TGTGCCAGCAGCCAGACAGGGGGCGAGCAGTACTTC; clone_size: -; j_call: TRBJ2-7; v_call: TRBV9; d_call: TRBD1
cdr3_aa: CASSPNALAGGGGEQFF; cdr3_nt: TGTGCCAGCTCACCCAACGCGCTAGCGGGAGGTGGAGGTGAGCAGTTCTTC; clone_size: -; j_call: TRBJ2-1; v_call: TRBV18; d_call: TRBD2
cdr3_aa: CASSRDGNTGELFF; cdr3_nt: TGCGCCAGCAGCCGGGATGGTAACACCGGGGAGCTGTTTTTT; clone_size: -; j_call: TRBJ2-2; v_call: TRBV4-3; d_call: -
cdr3_aa: CASSLGPQPQHF; cdr3_nt: TGTGCCAGCAGCTTAGGTCCGCAGCCCCAGCATTTT; clone_size: -; j_call: TRBJ1-5; v_call: TRBV7-2; d_call: -
cdr3_aa: CASSQEGNQPQHF; cdr3_nt: TGTGCCAGCAGCCAAGAGGGCAATCAGCCCCAGCATTTT; clone_size: -; j_call: TRBJ1-5; v_call: TRBV6-1; d_call: -
cdr3_aa: CASSGFEGRDGYTF; cdr3_nt: TGTGCCAGCAGCGGATTCGAAGGGCGGGATGGCTACACCTTC; clone_size: -; j_call: TRBJ1-2; v_call: TRBV5-4; d_call: -
cdr3_aa: CSVWTSEYNEQFF; cdr3_nt: TGCAGCGTTTGGACTAGCGAGTACAATGAGCAGTTCTTC; clone_size: -; j_call: TRBJ2-1; v_call: TRBV29-1; d_call: TRBD2
cdr3_aa: CASSNGQRLQPQHF; cdr3_nt: TGTGCCAGCAGCAATGGACAGAGACTTCAGCCCCAGCATTTT; clone_size: -; j_call: TRBJ1-5; v_call: TRBV6-5; d_call: -
cdr3_aa: CATYPGTHSYEQYF; cdr3_nt: TGTGCCACCTATCCCGGGACACACTCCTACGAGCAGTACTTC; clone_size: -; j_call: TRBJ2-7; v_call: TRBV28; d_call: -
cdr3_aa: CASSAGTGGAYEQYF; cdr3_nt: TGTGCCAGCAGCGCCGGGACAGGGGGGGCTTACGAGCAGTACTTC; clone_size: -; j_call: TRBJ2-7; v_call: TRBV9; d_call: TRBD1
cdr3_aa: CARGFGTGELFF; cdr3_nt: TGTGCCAGGGGGTTCGGCACCGGGGAGCTGTTTTTT; clone_size: once; j_call: TRBJ2-2; v_call: TRBV2; d_call: -
cdr3_aa: CASSYGANTGELFF; cdr3_nt: TGTGCCAGCAGTTACGGGGCGAACACCGGGGAGCTGTTTTTT; clone_size: -; j_call: TRBJ2-2; v_call: TRBV6-5; d_call: -
cdr3_aa: CASSPSVVAYNEQFF; cdr3_nt: TGTGCCAGCAGCCCGAGCGTTGTAGCCTACAATGAGCAGTTCTTC; clone_size: -; j_call: TRBJ2-1; v_call: TRBV9; d_call: -
cdr3_aa: CASSPVRAQGGNTEAFF; cdr3_nt: TGTGCCAGCAGCCCAGTCCGAGCCCAAGGGGGGAACACTGAAGCTTTCTTT; clone_size: few; j_call: TRBJ1-1; v_call: TRBV5-4; d_call: -
cdr3_aa: CASSFGPANYGYTF; cdr3_nt: TGTGCCAGCAGCTTTGGCCCAGCTAACTATGGCTACACCTTC; clone_size: once; j_call: TRBJ1-2; v_call: TRBV7-2; d_call: -
cdr3_aa: CASSYSFSSSYEQYF; cdr3_nt: TGTGCCAGCAGTTACTCCTTTAGCAGTTCCTACGAGCAGTACTTC; clone_size: -; j_call: TRBJ2-7; v_call: TRBV6-5; d_call: -
cdr3_aa: CASSDTGLASTGELFF; cdr3_nt: TGTGCCAGCAGTGACACAGGACTAGCGAGCACCGGGGAGCTGTTTTTT; clone_size: -; j_call: TRBJ2-2; v_call: TRBV6-4; d_call: TRBD2
cdr3_aa: CASSDKREYTYEQYF; cdr3_nt: TGCGCCAGCAGCGATAAGCGGGAGTACACCTACGAGCAGTACTTC; clone_size: -; j_call: TRBJ2-7; v_call: TRBV5-1; d_call: TRBD2
cdr3_aa: CASSLGTSSVYNEQFF; cdr3_nt: TGTGCCAGCAGCTTAGGTACTAGCTCAGTCTACAATGAGCAGTTCTTC; clone_size: -; j_call: TRBJ2-1; v_call: TRBV7-9; d_call: -
cdr3_aa: CASSGNNYGYTF; cdr3_nt: TGTGCCAGCAGCGGCAATAACTATGGCTACACCTTC; clone_size: few; j_call: TRBJ1-2; v_call: TRBV28; d_call: -
cdr3_aa: CASSLSGGGREQFF; cdr3_nt: TGTGCCAGCAGCCTTAGCGGGGGGGGGAGAGAGCAGTTCTTC; clone_size: -; j_call: TRBJ2-1; v_call: TRBV6-5; d_call: TRBD2
cdr3_aa: CSVDRSGGGSTDTQYF; cdr3_nt: TGCAGCGTTGATAGGAGTGGAGGGGGTAGCACAGATACGCAGTATTTT; clone_size: -; j_call: TRBJ2-3; v_call: TRBV29-1; d_call: -
cdr3_aa: CATGPVAQHF; cdr3_nt: TGTGCCACCGGACCGGTGGCCCAGCATTTT; clone_size: -; j_call: TRBJ1-5; v_call: TRBV28; d_call: -
cdr3_aa: CASTSNSGANVLTF; cdr3_nt: TGTGCCAGCACCAGCAACTCTGGGGCCAACGTCCTGACTTTC; clone_size: once; j_call: TRBJ2-6; v_call: TRBV28; d_call: -
cdr3_aa: CASSPTGTAYEQYF; cdr3_nt: TGCGCCAGCAGCCCTACCGGGACAGCCTACGAGCAGTACTTC; clone_size: -; j_call: TRBJ2-7; v_call: TRBV4-1; d_call: TRBD1
cdr3_aa: CASSAGLDADTQYF; cdr3_nt: TGTGCCAGCAGTGCGGGACTAGATGCAGATACGCAGTATTTT; clone_size: -; j_call: TRBJ2-3; v_call: TRBV25-1; d_call: TRBD2
cdr3_aa: CSGGHPNEKLFF; cdr3_nt: TGCAGCGGCGGACACCCTAATGAAAAACTGTTTTTT; clone_size: -; j_call: TRBJ1-4; v_call: TRBV29-1; d_call: -
cdr3_aa: CASSWVGLAGETQYF; cdr3_nt: TGTGCCAGCAGCTGGGTGGGACTAGCGGGAGAGACCCAGTACTTC; clone_size: -; j_call: TRBJ2-5; v_call: TRBV7-2; d_call: TRBD2
cdr3_aa: CASSLFDRDSGNTIYF; cdr3_nt: TGTGCCAGCAGTTTATTCGACAGGGACTCTGGAAACACCATATATTTT; clone_size: -; j_call: TRBJ1-3; v_call: TRBV5-6; d_call: TRBD1
cdr3_aa: CASSIIGQGGAGSYTF; cdr3_nt: TGTGCCAGTAGTATTATAGGCCAGGGTGGAGCAGGGAGCTACACCTTC; clone_size: -; j_call: TRBJ1-2; v_call: TRBV19; d_call: -
cdr3_aa: CASSLAIVQSSYEQYF; cdr3_nt: TGTGCCAGCAGCTTAGCGATTGTACAGAGCTCCTACGAGCAGTACTTC; clone_size: -; j_call: TRBJ2-7; v_call: TRBV7-2; d_call: -
cdr3_aa: CASSLGTAVVGEQYF; cdr3_nt: TGTGCCAGCAGTTTAGGGACAGCGGTCGTCGGCGAGCAGTACTTC; clone_size: -; j_call: TRBJ2-7; v_call: TRBV27; d_call: TRBD1
cdr3_aa: CASSQGIAVYEQYF; cdr3_nt: TGCGCCAGCAGCCAAGGAATAGCGGTCTACGAGCAGTACTTC; clone_size: -; j_call: TRBJ2-7; v_call: TRBV4-1; d_call: -
cdr3_aa: CAISERQGYEQYF; cdr3_nt: TGTGCCATCAGTGAGAGGCAGGGGTACGAGCAGTACTTC; clone_size: few; j_call: TRBJ2-7; v_call: TRBV10-3; d_call: -
cdr3_aa: CASSFSEDTIYF; cdr3_nt: TGTGCCAGCAGCTTTTCCGAGGACACCATATATTTT; clone_size: -; j_call: TRBJ1-3; v_call: TRBV7-8; d_call: -
cdr3_aa: CASSPLAGGQETQYF; cdr3_nt: TGTGCCAGCAGCCCTCTAGCGGGAGGGCAAGAGACCCAGTACTTC; clone_size: -; j_call: TRBJ2-5; v_call: TRBV7-2; d_call: TRBD2
cdr3_aa: CASSPSAVGRGGEQFF; cdr3_nt: TGTGCCAGCAGCCCGTCGGCGGTTGGGCGGGGTGGTGAGCAGTTCTTC; clone_size: -; j_call: TRBJ2-1; v_call: TRBV7-3; d_call: -
cdr3_aa: CASRGQVYTGELFF; cdr3_nt: TGTGCCAGCCGAGGACAGGTCTACACCGGGGAGCTGTTTTTT; clone_size: -; j_call: TRBJ2-2; v_call: TRBV7-2; d_call: TRBD1
cdr3_aa: CASRAGTRIYEQYF; cdr3_nt: TGTGCCAGCAGGGCTGGGACAAGAATCTACGAGCAGTACTTC; clone_size: -; j_call: TRBJ2-7; v_call: TRBV28; d_call: -
cdr3_aa: CASSSTPGQGKVNYGYTF; cdr3_nt: TGTGCCAGCAGTTCCACCCCGGGACAGGGGAAGGTCAACTATGGCTACACCTTC; clone_size: -; j_call: TRBJ1-2; v_call: TRBV7-9; d_call: TRBD1